The present entry profiles one TCR beta chain with its context. Antigen specificity is unknown. These data belong to a study of cytomegalovirus exposure and HLA in healthy donors. It was with 60 Vbeta and 13 Jbeta primers that the PCR ran. The table came from immunoSEQ multiplex PCR; TCRdb's copy has only in-frame clones and leaves some out. The profile shows 150,000 or so clones, over 60% of them singletons. Overall study results and limits: There was a cluster of highly shared sequence variants that was likely a sequencing artifact.

CDR3 size: 13 residues. V gave up 2 bases and J gave up 4 bases, with 8 bases separating them. CDR1 and CDR2 from the germline V gene are SGHTA and FQGNSA. The receptor was isolated from a woman between 18 and 29 years old in good health and CMV-seronegative. Sample: PBMCs. The rearrangement uses TRBV7-2 and TRBJ2-5; no reliable D call. The CDR3 coding sequence is TGTGCCAGCAGCTTATTGCGCGGAGAGACCCAGTACTTC. Translated, it gives CASSLLRGETQYF.